These T cell receptor beta chains were read from a single sample in a study of radiotherapy plus CTLA-4 blockade in lung cancer. Clones were sequenced by immunoSEQ multiplex PCR, and TCRdb holds only the in-frame ones, with some missing. The sample contains more than 90,000 clones, approximately 86% of which appear only once. The source material was peripheral blood, sampled from a patient treated with radiotherapy plus ipilimumab. These receptors originate from a human donor with non-small cell lung cancer that progressed on radiotherapy plus ipilimumab. CDR3s include the opening cysteine and the closing phenylalanine or tryptophan. D genes are given only for firm matches. For some rows the clone size is stated as once, few or many, or as a class when expanded; others skip it.

v_call,cdr3_length,d_call,clone_size,cdr3_aa
TRBV11-1,16,NA,NA,CASSLYRGQSRGELFF
TRBV9,14,NA,NA,CASSTATGYNEQFF
TRBV5-1,16,TRBD1,NA,CASSLGQGGSGNTIYF
TRBV6-1,13,NA,NA,CASSETGRRGYTF
TRBV6-6,12,NA,NA,CASSYSLKEQYF
TRBV5-8,15,NA,NA,CASSLEGLRTGELFF
TRBV21-1,15,NA,few,CASILSGNRPQPQHF
TRBV13,12,NA,few,CASTVQGDEQYF
TRBV5-1,15,NA,NA,CASSSTRSQHNEQFF
TRBV5-1,15,NA,NA,CASSQTATNTGELFF
TRBV6-1,16,NA,NA,CASSEVSSGWYYEQYF
TRBV7-2,15,TRBD2,NA,CASSRGLTITGELFF
TRBV30,15,TRBD2,NA,CAWSDSGRPYNEQFF
TRBV27,13,NA,NA,CASRSLGDAEQYF
TRBV5-1,15,NA,NA,CASSLDGGTNTEAFF
TRBV5-4,15,NA,NA,CASSLGQESYNEQFF
TRBV29-1,15,NA,NA,CSVEDRRVSYNEQFF
TRBV12-5,16,NA,NA,CASGSGQGSAKNIQYF
TRBV6-5,15,TRBD1,NA,CASRETGQRNSPLHF
TRBV7-9,15,NA,NA,CASSSGGAMNTEAFF
TRBV11-1,15,NA,NA,CASSLGLATVDTQYF
TRBV21-1,15,NA,NA,CASSTHTGLLDGQYF
TRBV2,13,NA,NA,CASRRDGNTEAFF
TRBV28,15,NA,NA,CASSWWGSSNYGYTF
TRBV5-6,13,NA,NA,CASSFRGIETQYF
TRBV30,11,TRBD1,NA,CAWSADRVQHF
TRBV6-6,15,NA,once,CATAVVPEPRETQYF
TRBV10-3,14,NA,once,CAIRTSGFTGELFF
TRBV2,13,NA,NA,CATEREGSSEQYF
TRBV18,12,NA,NA,CASSPGLDEQFF
TRBV4-1,16,NA,NA,CASSPLVGLSNQPQHF
TRBV7-2,16,NA,NA,CASSLGTAPSYNEQFF
TRBV18,13,TRBD1,few,CASSQGTAYEQYF
TRBV5-1,16,TRBD1,NA,CASSLEVGTGFSPLHF
TRBV5-1,12,NA,NA,CASSLPGTEQFF
TRBV28,18,NA,NA,CASSLGGRGATPYNEQFF